This T cell receptor (beta chain) was retrieved from a study of T cells in Graves' hyperthyroidism and ophthalmopathy. Study-level information: Peripheral blood was obtained at initial diagnosis, preceding any treatment. Study findings and constraints: Most clonotypes expanded in thyroid above 0.001 were likewise present in blood.

The TCR beta CDR3 regions underwent amplification using RNA transcripts as the source. RT-PCR in the first round (using the HTBI primer set) targeted the TCR CDR3. Via MiXCR, TCRdb re-called the multiplex PCR reads, giving one row per CDR3 protein. Of hundreds of thousands of distinct CDR3 sequences in the sample, about 15% were seen once. The V and J ends lost 6 bases and 3 bases respectively, with 15 bases between them. The CDR3 has 14 amino acids. Germline values: CDR1 SGHVS, CDR2 FQNEAQ. Pregnant or lactating patients were excluded, as were those with uncontrolled infection or other autoimmune disease. Comments on this clonotype: Its antigen is still unknown.

The receptor was isolated from a middle-aged woman with Graves' ophthalmopathy. The V call is TRBV7-8, the J call TRBJ2-7, with a possible D match to TRBD2 (5 bases). The sequenced sample was blood. This CDR3 reads CASSPQRSDYEQYF. DNA of the CDR3: TGTGCCAGCAGTCCTCAGCGGTCCGACTACGAGCAGTACTTC.